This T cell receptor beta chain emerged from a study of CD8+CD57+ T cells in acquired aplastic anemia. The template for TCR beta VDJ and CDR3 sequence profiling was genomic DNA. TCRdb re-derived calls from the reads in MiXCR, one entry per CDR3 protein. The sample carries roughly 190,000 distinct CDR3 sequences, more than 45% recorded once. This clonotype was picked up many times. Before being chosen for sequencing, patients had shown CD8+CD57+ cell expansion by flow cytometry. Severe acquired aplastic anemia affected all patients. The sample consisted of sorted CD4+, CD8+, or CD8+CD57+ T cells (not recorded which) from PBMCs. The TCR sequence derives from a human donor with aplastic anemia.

In DNA, the CDR3 is TGTGCCAGCAGGACGCGGGGGGGAGGTAACAATGAGCAGTTCTTC. This gives the protein CASRTRGGGNNEQFF. This chain connects TRBV7-8 to TRBJ2-1; 9 nucleotides agree with TRBD2. Germline V CDR1 and CDR2: SGHVS, FQNEAQ. V dropped 6 bases and J dropped 5; count of bases not matched to a gene: 8. The CDR3 spans 15 residues.